This TCR beta chain was identified during a study of STAT5B mutations in CD4+ large granular lymphocyte leukemia. The CDR3 is made up of 15 amino acids. The germline V gene encodes CDR1 SNHLY and CDR2 FYNNEI. With V trimmed by 5 bases and J by 9 bases, 12 bases remained unmatched. Generated by immunoSEQ multiplex PCR, the TCRdb table keeps only in-frame clones and is missing some. In the table there are under 30,000 clones, roughly 77% of which are singletons. Study findings and constraints: CD4-sorted patient repertoires seemed more clonal than healthy CD4+ repertoires. 8/27 top patient clones versus 2/35 control clones were TRBV06-family.

This clone appeared a single time. Its antigen is unknown. The source is a human donor in good health. The chain has TRBV2 and TRBJ2-1, with 8 bases that match TRBD2. Sequencing was carried out using CD4+ T cells from blood buffy coats. The CDR3 sequence: CASSPGTSFPAEQFF. Here the CDR3 DNA reads TGTGCCAGCAGTCCCGGGACTAGTTTTCCGGCTGAGCAGTTCTTC.